A selection of T cell receptor beta chains follows, all from one sample in a study of T cells in Graves' hyperthyroidism and ophthalmopathy. TCRdb re-called the multiplex PCR reads through MiXCR, storing one row per CDR3 protein. The sample lists about 46,000 distinct CDR3 sequences, 49% occurring once. The material sequenced was peripheral blood or thyroid tissue (not recorded which). These TCRs come from a woman aged 50 to 60 with Graves' hyperthyroidism. Each CDR3 is given with its conserved first and last residue. The order of the fields is V gene, D gene, J gene, clone size, CDR3 protein, CDR3 DNA. A D gene is named only where the DNA matches it firmly. Some rows mark clone size as missing; the rest say once, few, many or name a class of expanded clone.

TRBV25-1	TRBD1	TRBJ1-2	-	CASSQRSGTDGYAF	TGTGCCAGCAGCCAAAGATCCGGGACAGATGGCTACGCCTTC
TRBV10-1	TRBD1	TRBJ1-3	-	CASSGTGLGNTIYF	TGCGCCAGCAGTGGGACAGGTCTTGGAAACACCATATATTTT
TRBV29-1	TRBD1	TRBJ1-2	-	CSVGDRVEFGYTF	TGCAGCGTTGGAGACAGGGTGGAATTTGGCTACACCTTC
TRBV7-9	TRBD1	TRBJ2-2	many	CASSPPPGQTNTGELFF	TGTGCCAGCAGCCCCCCCCCGGGACAGACGAACACCGGGGAGCTGTTTTTT
TRBV7-9	TRBD2	TRBJ2-2	-	CASSNRTSIGELFF	TGTGCCAGCAGCAACCGGACTAGCATAGGGGAGCTGTTTTTT
TRBV7-2	TRBD1	TRBJ2-7	-	CASSAQGQAYEQYF	TGTGCCAGCAGCGCCCAAGGACAGGCGTACGAGCAGTACTTC
TRBV7-2	-	TRBJ2-7	many	CASSKDSGEREQYF	TGTGCCAGCAGCAAGGACAGTGGGGAGAGAGAGCAGTACTTC
TRBV2	-	TRBJ2-7	-	CASRVRGSYEQYF	TGTGCCAGCCGGGTCAGGGGCTCCTACGAGCAGTACTTC
TRBV7-8	TRBD1	TRBJ2-7	-	CASSTGQGSRGRYEQYF	TGTGCCAGCAGCACGGGACAGGGGTCCAGGGGTCGCTACGAGCAGTACTTC
TRBV18	-	TRBJ2-7	-	CASSKIRSTWTCEQYF	TGTGCCAGCTCAAAGATCCGCTCCACCTGGACCTGCGAGCAGTACTTC
TRBV20-1	TRBD1	TRBJ2-7	many	CSARGQGTYEQYF	TGCAGTGCTAGAGGACAGGGGACCTACGAGCAGTACTTC
TRBV10-3	-	TRBJ1-6	few	CAISAQGRPTSSMFNSPLHF	TGTGCCATCAGTGCGCAGGGGAGACCAACGAGCTCAATGTTCAATTCACCCCTCCACTTT
TRBV29-1	TRBD1	TRBJ2-5	-	CSVPTGGYQETQYF	TGCAGCGTTCCGACAGGGGGATACCAAGAGACCCAGTACTTC
TRBV15	-	TRBJ2-3	many	CATSRDTIGRDTQYF	TGTGCCACCAGCAGAGATACGATTGGGAGGGATACGCAGTATTTT
TRBV12-3/TRBV12-4	-	TRBJ1-1	-	CASSQAGSFEAFF	TGTGCCAGCAGCCAAGCAGGGTCGTTTGAAGCTTTCTTT
TRBV24-1	TRBD2	TRBJ2-5	-	CASSDPSGRARETQYF	TGTGCCTCCAGTGATCCTAGCGGGAGGGCCCGGGAGACCCAGTACTTC
TRBV5-1	TRBD2	TRBJ2-2	-	CASSPGRLAGVSGELFF	TGCGCCAGCAGCCCTGGGCGGCTAGCGGGAGTATCCGGGGAGCTGTTTTTT
TRBV7-2	TRBD2	TRBJ2-5	-	CASRSGTSGGETQYF	TGTGCCAGCAGATCCGGGACTAGCGGGGGGGAGACCCAGTACTTC
TRBV29-1	-	TRBJ1-5	medium-sized	CSVAYSNQPQHF	TGCAGCGTTGCCTATAGCAATCAGCCCCAGCATTTT
TRBV20-1	-	TRBJ2-7	-	CSARGGREQYF	TGCAGTGCTAGGGGGGGGCGGGAGCAGTACTTC
TRBV10-3	TRBD1	TRBJ1-2	once	CAISRTGDYGYTF	TGTGCCATCAGTAGGACAGGAGACTATGGCTACACCTTC
TRBV4-1	TRBD2	TRBJ2-2	many	CASSFRGLVGGHPGELFF	TGCGCCAGCAGCTTCCGGGGACTAGTGGGAGGTCACCCCGGGGAGCTGTTTTTT
TRBV12-3/TRBV12-4	TRBD1	TRBJ1-6	-	CASSLRGGHSPLHF	TGTGCCAGCAGTCTCAGGGGGGGACATTCACCCCTCCACTTT
TRBV4-1	TRBD1	TRBJ1-5	many	CASSQWDRSNQPQHF	TGCGCCAGCAGCCAATGGGACAGAAGCAATCAGCCCCAGCATTTT
TRBV10-3	-	TRBJ2-2	-	CAIRAAGEPGSCFF	-
TRBV7-9	-	TRBJ2-5	-	CASSDQGYEFTFGSGTQYF	-
TRBV2	-	TRBJ2-7	-	CASSQNRANEQYF	TGTGCCAGCAGCCAAAACCGGGCCAACGAGCAGTACTTC
TRBV20-1	-	TRBJ1-1	-	CSARMWGDTEAFF	TGCAGTGCTAGGATGTGGGGCGATACTGAAGCTTTCTTT
TRBV5-4	TRBD2	TRBJ2-7	-	CASSSRLAGSYEQYF	TGTGCCAGCAGCTCTCGACTAGCGGGATCCTACGAGCAGTACTTC
TRBV6-2/TRBV6-3	-	TRBJ1-1	many	CASSYSPEYSEAFF	TGTGCCAGCAGTTACTCGCCGGAGTACTCTGAAGCTTTCTTT
TRBV15	-	TRBJ1-2	medium-sized	CATSREGAPSYGYTF	TGTGCCACCAGCAGAGAAGGGGCGCCGAGCTATGGCTACACCTTC
TRBV14	-	TRBJ1-1	-	CASRPSFSMNTEAFF	TGTGCCAGCAGGCCTTCGTTCTCCATGAACACTGAAGCTTTCTTT
TRBV5-1	TRBD1	TRBJ2-7	many	CASSLVYRGLSEQYF	TGCGCCAGCAGCTTGGTCTACAGGGGCCTAAGTGAGCAGTACTTC
TRBV20-1	-	TRBJ2-7	many	CSASRPLGVEQYF	TGCAGTGCTAGTAGACCCCTAGGGGTTGAGCAGTACTTC
TRBV7-2	TRBD1	TRBJ1-1	-	CASSQGTGPGTEAFF	TGTGCCAGCAGCCAAGGGACAGGGCCGGGCACTGAAGCTTTCTTT
TRBV7-6	TRBD2	TRBJ2-5	-	CASSAPGLGGSETQYF	TGTGCCAGCAGCGCACCGGGGTTAGGCGGGAGTGAGACCCAGTACTTC
TRBV20-1	TRBD2	TRBJ2-7	many	CSAGTSGKDKSSPSYEQYF	TGCAGTGCGGGGACTAGCGGGAAGGATAAATCTTCCCCATCGTACGAGCAGTACTTC
TRBV2	TRBD1	TRBJ1-6	-	CASSEGDSTTLHF	TGTGCCAGCAGTGAGGGGGACAGTACTACCCTCCACTTT
TRBV20-1	-	TRBJ2-5	-	CSALRGETQYF	TGCAGTGCCCTTCGGGGGGAGACCCAGTACTTC